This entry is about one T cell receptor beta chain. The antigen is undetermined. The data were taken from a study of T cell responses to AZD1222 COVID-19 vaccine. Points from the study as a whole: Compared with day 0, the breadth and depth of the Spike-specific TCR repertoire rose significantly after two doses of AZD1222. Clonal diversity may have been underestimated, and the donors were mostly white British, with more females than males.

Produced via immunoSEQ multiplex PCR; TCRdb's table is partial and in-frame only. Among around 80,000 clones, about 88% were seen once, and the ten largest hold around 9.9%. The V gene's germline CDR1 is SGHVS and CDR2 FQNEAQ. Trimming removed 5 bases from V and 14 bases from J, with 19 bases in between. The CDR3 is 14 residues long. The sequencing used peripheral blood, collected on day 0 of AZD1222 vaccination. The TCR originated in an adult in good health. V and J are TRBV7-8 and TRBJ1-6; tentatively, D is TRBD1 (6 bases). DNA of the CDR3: TGTGCCAGCAGCCGCCTGAGGGGGGTTGAGGCCCTCCACTTT. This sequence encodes CASSRLRGVEALHF.